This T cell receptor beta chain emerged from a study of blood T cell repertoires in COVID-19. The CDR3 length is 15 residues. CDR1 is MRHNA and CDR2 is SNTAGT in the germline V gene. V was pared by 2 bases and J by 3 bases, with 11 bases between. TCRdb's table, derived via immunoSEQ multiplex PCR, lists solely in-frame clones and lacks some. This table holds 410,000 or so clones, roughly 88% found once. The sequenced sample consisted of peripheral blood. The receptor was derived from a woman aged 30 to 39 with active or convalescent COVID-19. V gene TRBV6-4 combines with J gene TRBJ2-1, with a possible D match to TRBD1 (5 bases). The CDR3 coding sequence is TGTGCCAGCAGTGACGCAGGGATGGACTACAATGAGCAGTTCTTC. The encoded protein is CASSDAGMDYNEQFF.